This T cell receptor (beta chain) comes out of a study of shared clonotypes between healthy human individuals. Assay: immunoSEQ multiplex PCR; the TCRdb copy retains only in-frame clones and omits some. The table lists 2 million to 2.5 million clones, under 95% of them singletons. This clone was detected only once. The germline CDR1 and CDR2 sequences are SGHNT and YENEEA. V lost 4 bases, J lost 4 bases, and 6 bases stayed unmatched. The CDR3 loop spans 15 amino acids. The clonotype originates from a man aged 18 to 30 in good health. Some clones in this sample may be carry-over from other donors' samples. Source material: naive CD4+ T cells from PBMCs. As for subset: CD45RA+ positively selected. This sequence joins TRBV11-3 and TRBJ2-7; 11 nucleotides line up with TRBD2. The CDR3 loop is CASSSLTSGSYEQYF. For the CDR3, the DNA is TGTGCCAGCAGCTCCCTTACTAGCGGGAGTTACGAGCAGTACTTC.